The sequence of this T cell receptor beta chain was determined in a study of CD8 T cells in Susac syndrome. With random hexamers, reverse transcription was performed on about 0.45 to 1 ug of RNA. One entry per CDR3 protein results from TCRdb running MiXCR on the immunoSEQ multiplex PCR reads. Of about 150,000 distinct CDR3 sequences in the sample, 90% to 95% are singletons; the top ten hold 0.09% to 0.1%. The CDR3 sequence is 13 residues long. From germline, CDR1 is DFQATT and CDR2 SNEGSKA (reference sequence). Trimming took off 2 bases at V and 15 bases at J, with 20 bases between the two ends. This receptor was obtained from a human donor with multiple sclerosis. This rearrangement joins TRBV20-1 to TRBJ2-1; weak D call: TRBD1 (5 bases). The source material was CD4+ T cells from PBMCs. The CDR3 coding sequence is TGCAGTGCTAGACCCTCTACGGTCTCTGGGGCGTTCTTC. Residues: CSARPSTVSGAFF.